The T cell receptor (beta chain) described here comes from a study of blood T cell repertoires in COVID-19. Study context: The United States, Italy and Spain provided the acute and convalescent COVID-19 samples. T cells, B-cell-depleted T cells, or PBMCs provided the cDNA or gDNA that served as material.

Authors' methods: Amplification from reference gene primers served as the basis for estimated nucleated cell counts. The repertoire was sequenced with immunoSEQ multiplex PCR; TCRdb's copy has only in-frame clones and lacks some. From that table come the V and J calls and clone size; the DNA was used to work out D and trimming. Among about 47,000 clones listed, 85% to 90% were seen once. This CDR3 has 15 residues. V was shortened by 5 bases and J by 5 bases, with 16 bases between the two germline ends. Germline loops: CDR1 SNHLY, CDR2 FYNNEI. Material for sequencing was peripheral blood. The chain has TRBV2 and TRBJ2-1; maybe TRBD2 (6 bases). The receptor's source is an elderly man with active or convalescent COVID-19. As DNA, the CDR3 is TGTGCCAGCAGTCGGACTACATTTTTAGACAATGAGCAGTTCTTC. It specifies CASSRTTFLDNEQFF.